This T cell receptor (beta chain) was sequenced during a study of cytomegalovirus exposure and HLA in healthy donors (dated by TCRdb to between 2016 and 2019). Study-level background: A later analysis indicated that the 90 to 150 validation repertoires were generated on the platform also employed for the approximately 700 repertoires of the first cohort. The aim of the study was to test whether cataloging public T cell receptors could identify signatures of past pathogen exposure. Besides the first cohort of approximately 670 subjects, a separate validation cohort made up of 120 or so different subjects was used. High-throughput TCR immunosequencing, statistical association of individual TCRs with disease status, and machine learning were combined to predict cytomegalovirus infection status. Results and caveats for the whole study, not just this receptor: The validation cohort had no HLA typing available for a later analysis, so co-occurrence within that cohort was assessed over all 110 or so repertoires. A later analysis found that TCRs clustered in the first cohort also tended to co-occur in the roughly 120 validation repertoires, with 94% of cluster scores above 0. Three of the identified cytomegalovirus-associated TCR beta chains were confirmed in vitro to be specific for cytomegalovirus antigens. It was suggested by the authors that the approach could potentially be generalized to other disease states and immunological phenotypes. In both the original and validation cohorts, the classifier was reported to diagnose cytomegalovirus status with high specificity and sensitivity. A total of 150 or so TCR beta chains were listed by the study as associated with cytomegalovirus. Most TCR sequences were seen in very few donors, while some public TCRs were found in many individuals.

On this clone itself: Its recognized antigen is unknown. Base qualities were left out, and no much larger clone turns up one base away.

The donors belonged to the validation cohort of approximately 130 subjects, which was separate from the roughly 680-subject first cohort. To prepare the library, the immunoSEQ multiplex PCR assay was applied. Regarding the original processing steps: A statistical classification framework was built for diagnosing cytomegalovirus status from the catalog of TCR beta chain sequences. This immuneACCESS table, as held by TCRdb, lists in-frame sequences with V and J called but not all clones. Of the missing ones, under half trace to an unresolved V gene in checked studies; the others have no known cause. V and J calls and clone size are given by that table; D and trimming were obtained from the DNA. The sample table records 130,000 or so clones; under 90% of these occur just once. The ten largest make up over 3% of the sample. As encoded in the germline V gene, CDR1 is SGHVS while CDR2 is FQNEAQ. The V and J ends are trimmed by 1 base and 2 bases, leaving 9 bases between them. The CDR3 contains 14 residues, cysteine and phenylalanine counted. Only CDR3 DNA is held: 42 bases, read in frame from base 1.

Specimen: PBMCs. This clonotype was obtained from a man aged 25 to 40 in good health and CMV-seronegative. The chain uses TRBV7-8 and TRBJ2-7; 6 matching bases give a weak D call of TRBD1. CDR3 protein: CASSLDRVPYEQYF. The DNA sequence follows: TGTGCCAGCAGCTTAGACAGGGTCCCCTACGAGCAGTACTTC.